The sequence of this T cell receptor (beta chain) was determined in a study of long-term antiretroviral therapy in people with HIV. Donors each had at least one pre-ART PBMC sample and at least two post-ART ones. Treated in the United States were all of the participants with HIV. Study-wide points: Diversity increased after ART yet remained lower than in transplant donor controls. HIV repertoires spanned tighter CDR3 length ranges than controls did.

Trimming removed 3 bases at V and 0 bases at J, with 5 bases between. The length of the CDR3 is 13 residues. The germline V gene has CDR1 LGHNT and CDR2 FRNRAP. Run at survey level, the immunoSEQ assay was version v3.0. Sequencing was performed with immunoSEQ multiplex PCR; in TCRdb, only in-frame clones are kept and a portion is missing. Of some 16,000 clones in the sample, about 95% were seen once. Turning to this clone: The antigen is undetermined.

The material was unsorted PBMCs, obtained about 6 years after starting antiretroviral therapy. This receptor was identified in a woman aged 45-60 years with HIV. The chain is built from TRBV12-5 and TRBJ2-5; D remains ambiguous. CDR3 residues: CASGLGDQETQYF. The DNA for the CDR3 is TGTGCTAGTGGTTTAGGTGACCAAGAGACCCAGTACTTC.